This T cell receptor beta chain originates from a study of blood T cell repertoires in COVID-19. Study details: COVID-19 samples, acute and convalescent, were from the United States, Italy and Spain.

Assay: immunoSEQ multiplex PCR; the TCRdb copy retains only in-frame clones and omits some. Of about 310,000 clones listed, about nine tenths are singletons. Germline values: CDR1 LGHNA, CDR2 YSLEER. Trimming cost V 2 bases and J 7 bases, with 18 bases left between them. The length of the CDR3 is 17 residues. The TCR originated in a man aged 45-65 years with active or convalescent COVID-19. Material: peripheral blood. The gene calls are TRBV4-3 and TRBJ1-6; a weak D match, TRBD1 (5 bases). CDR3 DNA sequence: TGCGCCAGCAGCCAACAACCCCGGGGGGAATCCAATTCACCCCTCCACTTT. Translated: CASSQQPRGESNSPLHF.